Listed here are 32 T cell receptor beta chains from one sample, sequenced in a study of blood T cell repertoires in COVID-19. The data were produced by immunoSEQ multiplex PCR, yet TCRdb's version contains in-frame clones alone and is incomplete. The sample contains about 290,000 clones, approximately 90% of which appear only once. Sequenced sample: peripheral blood. The receptors come from a woman aged 25 to 39 with active or convalescent COVID-19.

V is TRBV11-1 and J is TRBJ1-6, with D perhaps matching TRBD1 (6 bases). V was cut by 2 bases and J by 7 bases, with 9 bases left in between. CDR1 and CDR2 (germline): SGHAT, FQDESV (reference sequence). CDR3 length equals 14 residues. The CDR3 sequence is CASSLLGGNSPLHF. CDR3 nucleotide sequence: TGTGCCAGCAGCTTACTAGGGGGAAATTCACCCCTCCACTTT.

CDR3 coding DNA: TGCGCCAGCAGCTTAGGACTAGCGGGCGCCAAATCCAACGTCCTGACTTTC. Its translation is CASSLGLAGAKSNVLTF. V gene TRBV5-1 combines with J gene TRBJ2-6; TRBD2 matches at 11 bases. J was trimmed by 8 bases and V by 2 bases; bases with no gene match: 9. The CDR3 loop spans 17 amino acids. Germline CDR1 is SGHRS and CDR2 is YFSETQ.

The chain links TRBV6-1 to TRBJ2-3; 7 bases align to TRBD2. The J segment lost 0 bases and the V segment lost 0 bases, leaving 3 bases of the junction unmatched. From germline, CDR1 is MNHNS and CDR2 SASEGT. The CDR3 length is 16 residues. The CDR3 loop is CASSEAVRGSTDTQYF. DNA of the CDR3: TGTGCCAGCAGTGAAGCTGTGCGGGGGAGCACAGATACGCAGTATTTT.

The chain is built from TRBV11-3 and TRBJ2-2, with D hard to call. Trimming took 1 base from V and 6 from J, leaving 12 bases between them. CDR3 length: 15 residues. Per the germline V gene, CDR1 is SGHNT and CDR2 is YENEEA. The CDR3 sequence: CASSLGYVAAGELFF. The CDR3 DNA reads TGTGCCAGCAGCTTAGGATACGTAGCCGCCGGGGAGCTGTTTTTT.

This clone was observed a single time. This chain uses TRBV30 with TRBJ1-4; 7 bases agree with TRBD1. The trim removed 7 bases at V and 7 bases at J, leaving 6 bases unmatched. The CDR3 has 12 amino acids. Germline loops: CDR1 GTSNPN, CDR2 SVGIG (reference sequence). The CDR3 loop is CAFRGHREKLFF. The CDR3 DNA reads TGTGCCTTTAGGGGGCATCGTGAAAAACTGTTTTTT.

The chain joins TRBV24-1 to TRBJ2-3; 7 positions agree with TRBD1. The length of the CDR3 is 18 residues. Per germline, CDR1 KGHDR and CDR2 SFDVKD. V trimming: 3 bases; J trimming: 3 bases; junction bases outside the gene matches: 14. Here the CDR3 reads CATSDPRTGVRRTDTQYF. In nucleotides, the CDR3 is TGTGCCACCAGTGATCCCCGAACAGGGGTACGAAGGACAGATACGCAGTATTTT.

In regard to this clone: The sample holds other DNA sequences that translate to the same CDR3. V gene TRBV27 combines with J gene TRBJ1-5; no definite D call. Trimming left V 3 bases short and J 3 bases short, with 9 bases between. The germline V gene has CDR1 MNHEY and CDR2 SMNVEV (reference sequence). CDR3 size: 14 residues. The CDR3 sequence: CASSFGGFNQPQHF. The CDR3 region has the DNA TGTGCCAGCAGTTTTGGAGGCTTCAATCAGCCCCAGCATTTT.

The genes are TRBV30 and TRBJ2-3; tentative D call: TRBD1 (5 bases). The CDR3 runs 13 residues. V lost 0 bases, J lost 1 base, and 5 bases lay in between. Germline V gene sequence: CDR1 GTSNPN, CDR2 SVGIG (reference sequence). CDR3 sequence (DNA): TGTGCCTGGAGTGTAGGGGGCACAGATACGCAGTATTTT. Encoded protein: CAWSVGGTDTQYF.

The rearrangement uses TRBV2 and TRBJ2-3; 8 bases align to TRBD2. V was clipped by 4 bases and J by 9 bases; unmatched bases: 9. Germline CDR1 reads SNHLY; CDR2 reads FYNNEI. This CDR3 region has 14 residues. The chain's CDR3 is CASSGGLSSGTQYF. In DNA, the CDR3 is TGTGCCAGCAGTGGGGGACTATCTAGCGGGACGCAGTATTTT.

Only one count was recorded for this clone. The chain links TRBV24-1 to TRBJ2-3; TRBD2 matches at 8 bases. Germline assignment: CDR1 KGHDR and CDR2 SFDVKD. J lost 2 bases, V lost 9 bases, and 9 bases had no gene match. The CDR3 loop spans 15 amino acids. The CDR3 nucleotides are TGTGCCACCTCGGGAGGGGTGGGAGTCACAGATACGCAGTATTTT. Residues: CATSGGVGVTDTQYF.

This clone has a single count. This sequence joins TRBV7-3 and TRBJ2-3, with D perhaps TRBD1 (5 bases). V lost 0 bases to trimming and J lost 7 bases, with 11 bases between them. The CDR3 contains 14 residues. CDR1 SGHTA and CDR2 FQGTGA come from the germline V gene. The CDR3 protein is CASSLTQGVNTQYF. The CDR3, as DNA: TGTGCCAGCAGCTTAACCCAGGGTGTTAATACGCAGTATTTT.

J is TRBJ1-6 and V is TRBV3-1 (or the pseudogene TRBV3-2); tentative D call: TRBD1 (6 bases). Trimming took off 3 bases at V and 11 bases at J, with 11 bases between the two ends. CDR1 and CDR2 (germline): LGHDT, YNNKEL (reference sequence). The CDR3 has 13 residues. Here the CDR3 reads CASSHTTGTPLHF. The CDR3 DNA follows: TGTGCCAGCAGCCACACAACAGGGACACCCCTCCACTTT.

The CDR3 spells CASSPEAGLYTEAFF. CDR3 nucleotides: TGTGCCAGCAGCCCGGAGGCAGGTCTGTACACTGAAGCTTTCTTT. The chain is built from TRBV5-5 and TRBJ1-1; D call uncertain. V was trimmed by 4 bases and J by 3 bases, leaving 16 bases between them. CDR3 length: 15 amino acids. Germline lookup yields CDR1 SGHKS and CDR2 YYEKEE (reference sequence).

The V gene is TRBV3-1 (or the pseudogene TRBV3-2), the J gene TRBJ2-3; weak D call: TRBD1 (6 bases). The length of the CDR3 is 15 residues. Germline V lookup: CDR1 LGHDT, CDR2 YNNKEL (reference sequence). Trimming took 4 bases from V and 4 from J, leaving 15 bases between them. CDR3 region: CASSPGQSTADTQYF. The CDR3 DNA sequence: TGTGCCAGCAGCCCCGGACAGAGTACGGCAGATACGCAGTATTTT.

The chain couples TRBV10-3 to TRBJ2-7; unclear D gene. The V end lost 4 bases, the J end lost 3 bases, and 10 bases lay between the germline ends. The CDR3 contains 13 residues. Germline-derived CDR1 and CDR2 are ENHRY and SYGVKD. The CDR3, as DNA: TGTGCCATCAGTGGTGGGCTCAACTACGAGCAGTACTTC. Translation gives CAISGGLNYEQYF.

This chain joins TRBV6-5 and TRBJ2-1; 7 bases are a match to TRBD1. V dropped 4 bases and J dropped 0; count of bases not matched to a gene: 3. This CDR3 region has 15 residues. Germline assignment: CDR1 MNHEY and CDR2 SVGAGI. In DNA, the CDR3 is TGTGCCAGCAGTTTAGGGGGCCCCTCCTACAATGAGCAGTTCTTC. It specifies CASSLGGPSYNEQFF.

This clone showed up just once. The genes are TRBV11-2 and TRBJ2-5; D might be TRBD2 (5 bases). This CDR3 spans 13 amino acids. Trimming removed 3 bases from V and 5 bases from J, with 10 bases in between. Germline V gives CDR1 SGHAT, CDR2 FQNNGV. Here the CDR3 reads CASSLEVWETQYF. The CDR3 nucleotides read TGTGCCAGCAGCTTGGAGGTTTGGGAGACCCAGTACTTC.

This clone was seen a single time. CDR3 in amino acids: CASSTTGSSGNTIYF. The DNA of the CDR3 is TGTGCCAGTAGTACCACAGGGAGCTCTGGAAACACCATATATTTT. The V and J genes are TRBV19 and TRBJ1-3; D possibly corresponds to TRBD1 (6 bases). V lost 4 bases and J 0 bases, leaving 10 bases between the germline ends. The CDR3 sequence is 15 residues long. CDR1 and CDR2 from the germline V gene are LNHDA and SQIVND (reference sequence). Variable domain in full (rest from reference TRBV19 and TRBJ1-3): DGGITQSPKYLFRKEGQNVTLSCEQNLNHDAMYWYRQDPGQGLRLIYYSQIVNDFQKGDIAEGYSVSREKKESFPLTVTSAQKNPTAFYLCASSTTGSSGNTIYFGEGSWLTVV.

V usage is TRBV6-5 and J usage is TRBJ2-1, with D tentatively TRBD2 (7 bases). Germline CDR1 and CDR2: MNHEY and SVGAGI. CDR3 length: 14 amino acids. V was trimmed by 5 bases and J by 5 bases, leaving 13 bases between them. This CDR3 reads CASSPGGPHNEQFF. CDR3 DNA: TGTGCCAGCAGTCCCGGGGGGCCCCACAATGAGCAGTTCTTC.

V gene TRBV19 combines with J gene TRBJ2-7, with D tentatively TRBD1 (6 bases). From germline, CDR1 is LNHDA and CDR2 SQIVND (reference sequence). The CDR3 consists of 14 residues. V lost 6 bases to trimming and J lost 0 bases, with 12 bases between them. The CDR3 coding sequence is TGTGCCAGTAGCCCACAGGGTACCTCCTACGAGCAGTACTTC. This translates into CASSPQGTSYEQYF. The entire variable domain, with the rest obtained from reference TRBV19 and TRBJ2-7, is as follows: DGGITQSPKYLFRKEGQNVTLSCEQNLNHDAMYWYRQDPGQGLRLIYYSQIVNDFQKGDIAEGYSVSREKKESFPLTVTSAQKNPTAFYLCASSPQGTSYEQYFGPGTRLTVT.

V and J are TRBV28 and TRBJ1-2; D possibly corresponds to TRBD1 (6 bases). The germline V and J ends were trimmed by 5 bases and 4 bases, with 23 bases remaining between them. Per germline, CDR1 MDHEN and CDR2 SYDVKM. The CDR3 extends over 17 amino acids. CDR3 DNA: TGTGCCAGCAGTCAAGGGGGGGGAACCCTACTTATCTATGGCTACACCTTC. As protein: CASSQGGGTLLIYGYTF.

V and J are TRBV14 and TRBJ1-1; TRBD1 agrees at 7 bases. V gave up 3 bases and J gave up 2 bases; unmatched junction bases: 9. This CDR3 is built from 16 residues. Germline assignment: CDR1 SGHDN and CDR2 FVKESK. The CDR3, as DNA: TGTGCCAGCAGCCAGTGGGGGTCAGGGGGAAACACTGAAGCTTTCTTT. Its protein is CASSQWGSGGNTEAFF.

The CDR3 loop reads CASSLEVRGSVEAFF. CDR3 sequence (DNA): TGTGCCAGCAGCTTGGAGGTCAGGGGAAGTGTTGAAGCTTTCTTT. The chain has TRBV5-8 and TRBJ1-1; weak D call: TRBD1 (6 bases). CDR3 length equals 15 residues. The V end was cut by 0 bases, the J end by 7 bases, with 16 bases between. Germline assignment: CDR1 SGHTS and CDR2 YDEGEE.

The chain links TRBV5-6 to TRBJ1-2; D gene unclear. CDR1 and CDR2 (germline): SGHDT, YYEEEE. The CDR3 spans 13 residues. V gave up 6 bases and J gave up 8 bases, with 17 bases separating them. The CDR3 DNA reads as TGTGCCAGCACCACCCTCCCACGAGGGGGCTACACCTTC. Protein sequence: CASTTLPRGGYTF.

The chain employs TRBV5-4 and TRBJ1-1, with TRBD1 matching 7 bases. V trimming: 1 base; J trimming: 1 base; junction bases outside the gene matches: 7. Germline loops: CDR1 SGHNT, CDR2 YYREEE (reference sequence). The CDR3 is 16 amino acids. CDR3 region: CASSLTPGQRNTEAFF. The CDR3 bases are TGTGCCAGCAGCTTGACCCCGGGACAGAGGAACACTGAAGCTTTCTTT.

This chain connects TRBV19 to TRBJ2-3; 9 bases fit TRBD1. Germline V gene sequence: CDR1 LNHDA, CDR2 SQIVND (reference sequence). V trimming: 2 bases; J trimming: 4 bases; junction bases outside the gene matches: 4. The CDR3 length is 15 residues. The CDR3 DNA reads TGTGCCAGTAGTATACCGGGACAGGGAGCAGATACGCAGTATTTT. Translating it yields CASSIPGQGADTQYF.

The J gene is TRBJ2-2, the V gene TRBV7-3; TRBD1 matches at 7 bases. This CDR3 region has 15 residues. From germline, CDR1 is SGHTA and CDR2 FQGTGA. V dropped 8 bases and J dropped 4; count of bases not matched to a gene: 10. The CDR3 DNA reads as TGTGCCAGCGGACCTACAGGGGCGGGCACCGGGGAGCTGTTTTTT. This gives the protein CASGPTGAGTGELFF.

The chain is built from TRBV14 and TRBJ2-1; TRBD2 aligns across 15 bases. Germline values: CDR1 SGHDN, CDR2 FVKESK. After removal of 4 bases from V and 8 bases from J, the junction contained 6 bases not matched to a gene. This CDR3 region has 16 residues. CDR3 protein: CASSRRTSGGAYEQFF. The CDR3 DNA follows: TGTGCCAGCAGCCGCCGGACTAGCGGGGGGGCCTATGAGCAGTTCTTC.

This clone was counted once. The chain links TRBV30 to TRBJ1-5, with D hard to call. This CDR3 comprises 13 residues. Trimming left V 2 bases short and J 1 base short, with 6 bases between. CDR1 is GTSNPN, CDR2 SVGIG, per germline (reference sequence). The CDR3: CAWSLESNQPQHF. The DNA of the CDR3 is TGTGCCTGGAGTTTGGAGAGCAATCAGCCCCAGCATTTT.

The chain combines TRBV13 with TRBJ2-3; 10 positions agree with TRBD2. Unmatched junction bases numbered 6, after V lost 4 bases and J lost 5 bases. Germline CDR1 and CDR2: PRHDT and FYEKMQ (reference sequence). The CDR3 runs to 15 residues. The CDR3 region has the DNA TGTGCCAGCAGCTCCCGGAAGCGGGGGGGAGATACGCAGTATTTT. This sequence encodes CASSSRKRGGDTQYF.

This chain links TRBV28 with TRBJ1-4; D possibly corresponds to TRBD1 (6 bases). This CDR3 comprises 15 residues. V lost 8 bases, J lost 5 bases, and 18 bases lay in between. Germline CDR1 and CDR2: MDHEN and SYDVKM. CDR3 nucleotide sequence: TGTGCCAGCTTTGCCCCGGGACAAGAAAATGAAAAACTGTTTTTT. Protein: CASFAPGQENEKLFF.

This clone was seen a single time. The rearrangement links TRBV30 to TRBJ2-5; TRBD1 is a possible D gene (5 bases). CDR3 length equals 13 residues. Trimming shortened V by 2 bases and J by 7 bases, and 14 bases separated the two germline ends. Germline lookup yields CDR1 GTSNPN and CDR2 SVGIG (reference sequence). The DNA of the CDR3 is TGTGCCTGGAGTACTAAGGGGCCCTCGACCCAGTACTTC. Its protein is CAWSTKGPSTQYF. The full variable domain, rest sourced from reference TRBV30 and TRBJ2-5, is SQTIHQWPATLVQPVGSPLSLECTVEGTSNPNLYWYRQAAGRGLQLLFYSVGIGQISSEVPQNLSASRPQDRQFILSSKKLLLSDSGFYLCAWSTKGPSTQYFGPGTRLLVL.